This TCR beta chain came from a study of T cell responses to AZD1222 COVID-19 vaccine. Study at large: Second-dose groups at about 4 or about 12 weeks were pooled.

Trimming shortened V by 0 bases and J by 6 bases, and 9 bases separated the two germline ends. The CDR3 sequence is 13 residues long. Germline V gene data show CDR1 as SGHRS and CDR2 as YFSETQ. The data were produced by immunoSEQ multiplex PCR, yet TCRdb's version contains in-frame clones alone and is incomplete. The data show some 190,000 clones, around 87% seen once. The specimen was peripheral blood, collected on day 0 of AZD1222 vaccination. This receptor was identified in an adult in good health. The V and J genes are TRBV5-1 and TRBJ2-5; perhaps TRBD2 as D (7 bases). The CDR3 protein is CASSLDGGQTQYF. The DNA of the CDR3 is TGCGCCAGCAGCTTGGACGGGGGGCAGACCCAGTACTTC. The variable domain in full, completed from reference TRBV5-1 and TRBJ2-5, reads KAGVTQTPRYLIKTRGQQVTLSCSPISGHRSVSWYQQTPGQGLQFLFEYFSETQRNKGNFPGRFSGRQFSNSRSEMNVSTLELGDSALYLCASSLDGGQTQYFGPGTRLLVL.